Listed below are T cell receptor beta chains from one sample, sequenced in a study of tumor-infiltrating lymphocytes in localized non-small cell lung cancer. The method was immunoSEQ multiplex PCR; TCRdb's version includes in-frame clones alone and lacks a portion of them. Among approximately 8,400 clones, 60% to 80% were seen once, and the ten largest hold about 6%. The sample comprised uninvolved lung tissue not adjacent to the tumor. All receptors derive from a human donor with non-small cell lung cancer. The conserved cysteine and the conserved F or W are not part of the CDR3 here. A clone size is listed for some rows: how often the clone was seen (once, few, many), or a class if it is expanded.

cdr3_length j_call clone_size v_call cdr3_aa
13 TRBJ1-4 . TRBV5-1 ASSGGTVTNEKLF
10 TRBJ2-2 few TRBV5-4 ASSVNTGELF
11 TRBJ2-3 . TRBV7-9 ASSLESTDTQY
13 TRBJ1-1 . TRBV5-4 ASSLAGYRGTEAF
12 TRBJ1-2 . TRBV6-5 ASSFNRESYGYT
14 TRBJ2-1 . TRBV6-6 ASTDPGTSGPNEQF
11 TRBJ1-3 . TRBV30 AWRRGPGNTIY
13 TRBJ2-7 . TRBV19 ASRRVGTDHYEQY
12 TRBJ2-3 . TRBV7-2 ASSSSQGTDTQY
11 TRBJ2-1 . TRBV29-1 SVGQGEWNEQF
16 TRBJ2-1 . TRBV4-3 ASSQEGLAGSPSWEQF
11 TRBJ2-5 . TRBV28 ASSLRRSGAQY
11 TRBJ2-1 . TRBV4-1 ASSSGQLNEQF
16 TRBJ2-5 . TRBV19 ASSNPFEAGTDQETQY
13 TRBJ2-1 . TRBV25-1 ASSRRGSSYNEQF
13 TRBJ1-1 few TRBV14 ASSGRDLINTEAF
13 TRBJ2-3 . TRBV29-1 SVWGGLPYTGTQY